Below are 4 T cell receptor beta chains sequenced from a single sample in a study of long-term antiretroviral therapy in people with HIV (dated by TCRdb to the early 2020s). The immunoSEQ hsTCRB v3.0 assay was used at survey level resolution to sequence the TRB variable region. TCRdb limited this immuneACCESS table to in-frame rearrangements with V and J called. A share of clones is missing; checked studies link under half to unresolved V genes, and the rest is unexplained. This sample holds about 40,000 clones; approximately 87% were observed only once. The ten biggest clones cover about 4% of the sample. Sequenced here: unsorted PBMCs, sampled 1.2 years after starting antiretroviral therapy. The receptor source for this set is a woman aged 50 to 60 with HIV.

This sequence joins TRBV11-2 and TRBJ2-3; no clear D gene. The CDR3 contains 12 residues. Trimming pared 6 bases from V and 6 bases from J, leaving 10 bases between. Germline CDR1 reads SGHAT; CDR2 reads FQNNGV. In DNA, the CDR3 is TGTGCCAGCAGTAGAGATGGGGATACGCAGTATTTT. It yields the protein CASSRDGDTQYF.

J is TRBJ2-4 and V is TRBV11-2; D is perhaps TRBD1 or TRBD2 (5 bases each). CDR1 SGHAT and CDR2 FQNNGV come from the germline V gene. The CDR3 runs 16 residues. The ends were cut back, 4 bases at V and 0 bases at J, with 13 bases in the middle. CDR3 bases: TGTGCCAGCAGCTGGACCGACAGCGGAGCCAAAAACATTCAGTACTTC. Amino acids: CASSWTDSGAKNIQYF. Full variable domain (missing parts from reference TRBV11-2 and TRBJ2-4): EAGVAQSPRYKIIEKRQSVAFWCNPISGHATLYWYQQILGQGPKLLIQFQNNGVVDDSQLPKDRFSAERLKGVDSTLKIQPAKLEDSAVYLCASSWTDSGAKNIQYFGAGTRLSVL.

This clone has only one observation. The J gene is TRBJ2-3, the V gene TRBV6-1, with 11 bases fitting TRBD2. V was clipped by 8 bases and J by 4 bases; unmatched bases: 2. The germline CDR1 and CDR2 sequences are MNHNS and SASEGT. CDR3 length equals 13 residues. The CDR3, as DNA: TGTGCCAGCGGGACTAGCGGTGCAGATACGCAGTATTTT. It codes for CASGTSGADTQYF.

Written as DNA, the CDR3 is TGTGCCAGCAGCTTTCCGGACAGGGGGGGAGATAACACTGAAGCTTTCTTT. Protein sequence: CASSFPDRGGDNTEAFF. The chain is built from TRBV7-9 and TRBJ1-1; 10 nucleotides line up with TRBD1. Trimming took 3 bases from V and 2 from J; bases not matched to a gene: 9. Germline CDR1 is SEHNR and CDR2 is FQNEAQ (reference sequence). The CDR3 sequence is 17 residues long.